The 25 T cell receptor beta chains below come from one sample, sequenced in a study of vaccination effects on CD4 cells after COVID-19. TCRdb keeps only in-frame clones here, not all; method: immunoSEQ multiplex PCR. The sample lists more than 60,000 clones, 74% occurring once. Following a roughly eleven-day culture, CD4+ T cells were purified. Participants were given two doses of BNT162b2 or mRNA-1273 vaccine. Antigen specificity for these receptors is unknown. The sequencing here drew on CD4+ T cells from PBMCs cultured without peptide, taken after COVID-19 vaccination. The receptors were sampled from a human donor who received a COVID-19 vaccine.

This chain joins TRBV9 and TRBJ1-4, with D possibly matching TRBD1 (5 bases). Germline CDR1 reads SGDLS; CDR2 reads YYNGEE. V lost 3 bases, J lost 4 bases, and 16 bases lay in between. The CDR3 is made up of 16 amino acids. In DNA, the CDR3 is TGTGCCAGCAGCGACGGGGAGGGGTCGTATAATGAAAAACTGTTTTTT. It specifies CASSDGEGSYNEKLFF.

The V call is TRBV7-2, the J call TRBJ1-5, with D uncertain. Trimming removed 5 bases at V and 3 bases at J, with 14 bases between. This CDR3 has 15 amino acids. The V gene's germline CDR1 is SGHTA and CDR2 FQGNSA. The CDR3 protein is CASSPGPINNQPQHF. The CDR3 bases are TGTGCCAGCAGCCCCGGCCCAATTAACAATCAGCCCCAGCATTTT.

This rearrangement joins TRBV6-9 to TRBJ2-7, with D unresolved. The V end lost 1 base, the J end lost 6 bases, and 13 bases lay between the germline ends. The CDR3 loop spans 14 amino acids. Germline CDR1 reads MNHGY; CDR2 reads SVAAGI. The CDR3 reads CASSYCLEWCEQYV. The CDR3 DNA is TGTGCCAGCAGTTATTGTTTGGAGTGGTGCGAGCAGTACGTC.

CDR3 amino acids: CASSPLRGGTETQYF. The CDR3 DNA reads TGCGCCAGCAGCCCCCTTCGAGGGGGCACAGAGACCCAGTACTTC. The chain links TRBV4-1 to TRBJ2-5, with 7 bases identical to TRBD1. Trimming cost V 4 bases and J 4 bases; bases outside gene matches: 9. The V gene's germline CDR1 is MGHRA and CDR2 YSYEKL. The CDR3 sequence is 15 residues long.

This clone occurred a few times. The rearrangement joins TRBV6-4 to TRBJ1-1; the D is unclear. The CDR3 is made up of 13 amino acids. CDR1 MRHNA and CDR2 SNTAGT come from the germline V gene. V lost 5 bases to trimming and J lost 0 bases, with 7 bases between them. CDR3 amino acids: CASSTTLNTEAFF. The CDR3 DNA reads as TGTGCCAGCAGTACAACCCTGAACACTGAAGCTTTCTTT.

In this sample, this clone turned up a few times. The chain combines TRBV9 with TRBJ1-1; D unclear. The germline CDR1 and CDR2 sequences are SGDLS and YYNGEE. The CDR3 length is 11 residues. V was pared by 4 bases and J by 3 bases, with 4 bases between. The CDR3 bases are TGTGCCAGCAGCCCCCACACTGAAGCTTTCTTT. It translates to CASSPHTEAFF.

This chain joins TRBV6-2 or TRBV6-3 and TRBJ2-7; 7 nucleotides align to TRBD1. This CDR3 spans 16 amino acids. The V and J ends lost 2 bases and 4 bases, in that order; junction bases with no gene match: 11. Germline V gives CDR1 MNHEY, CDR2 SVGEGT. In DNA form, the CDR3 reads TGTGCCAGCAGTTACCGCACCGGGACAGACGAATACGAGCAGTACGTC. This gives the protein CASSYRTGTDEYEQYV.

The chain couples TRBV4-1 to TRBJ1-4; TRBD1 matches at 7 bases. The CDR3 spans 15 residues. Unmatched junction bases numbered 7, after V lost 2 bases and J lost 7 bases. CDR1 is MGHRA and CDR2 is YSYEKL in the germline V gene. The CDR3 DNA sequence: TGCGCCAGCAGCCAAAGGCCCGGACAGGTTGAAAAACTGTTTTTT. This encodes CASSQRPGQVEKLFF.

This sequence joins TRBV5-4 and TRBJ1-1; D not resolved. This CDR3 is built from 13 residues. Germline values: CDR1 SGHNT, CDR2 YYREEE (reference sequence). Trimming removed 2 bases from V and 1 base from J, with 6 bases in between. The CDR3 loop reads CASSFTGNTEAFF. CDR3 coding DNA: TGTGCCAGCAGCTTTACGGGGAACACTGAAGCTTTCTTT.

This clone has only one observation. The chain carries TRBV7-7 and TRBJ2-3, with 8 bases identical to TRBD1. There are 13 residues in the CDR3. The germline V gene encodes CDR1 SSHAT and CDR2 FNYEAQ (reference sequence). V was pared by 3 bases and J by 4 bases, with 0 bases of the junction left unmatched. The CDR3 protein is CASSLGQADTQYF. CDR3 DNA: TGTGCCAGCAGCTTGGGACAGGCAGATACGCAGTATTTT.

V usage is TRBV5-1 and J usage is TRBJ1-2; 8 positions agree with TRBD1. The CDR3 runs 13 residues. Germline V gives CDR1 SGHRS, CDR2 YFSETQ. V trimming: 4 bases; J trimming: 6 bases; junction bases outside the gene matches: 5. CDR3 coding DNA: TGCGCCAGCAGCGCCGGACAGGGTGATGGCTACACCTTC. Encoded protein: CASSAGQGDGYTF.

The chain employs TRBV19 and TRBJ1-1; D is unresolved. The CDR3 has 15 residues. V was trimmed by 3 bases and J by 1 base, leaving 12 bases between them. In germline, CDR1 is LNHDA, CDR2 SQIVND (reference sequence). As DNA, the CDR3 is TGTGCCAGTAGTATTGGCGACATTGGGAACACTGAAGCTTTCTTT. It yields the protein CASSIGDIGNTEAFF.

V is TRBV2 and J is TRBJ2-1; the D gene could be TRBD1 or TRBD2 (6 bases each). Looked up from germline, CDR1 is SNHLY and CDR2 is FYNNEI. Deletions cut 5 bases from V and 6 bases from J, with 11 bases between. CDR3 length: 13 residues. This CDR3 reads CASSNGGGNEQFF. The CDR3 DNA follows: TGTGCCAGCAGTAACGGAGGGGGCAATGAGCAGTTCTTC.

This clone has a handful of counts. The chain is built from TRBV19 and TRBJ2-2, with TRBD2 identical over 7 bases. This CDR3 has 13 residues. Germline-derived CDR1 and CDR2 are LNHDA and SQIVND (reference sequence). V shed 3 bases and J 7 bases; nucleotides not matched to a gene: 2. As DNA, the CDR3 is TGTGCCAGTAGTATCGCGGGGGTCGGGGAGCTGTTTTTT. It encodes CASSIAGVGELFF.

This sequence joins TRBV6-4 and TRBJ1-1, with 9 bases lining up with TRBD1. This CDR3 has 14 residues. V lost 5 bases and J lost 4; bases outside the gene matches: 5. CDR1 is MRHNA, CDR2 SNTAGT, per germline. DNA for the CDR3: TGTGCCAGCAGTCTAGACAGGGGGGCCACTGAAGCTTTCTTT. Its protein product is CASSLDRGATEAFF.

The V gene is TRBV30, the J gene TRBJ2-7; 7 positions match TRBD2. Germline CDR1 GTSNPN, CDR2 SVGIG (reference sequence). The CDR3 spans 12 residues. V shed 3 bases, J shed 6 bases, and the junction held 5 bases outside the gene matches. The CDR3 loop reads CAWSRGGREQYV. CDR3 coding DNA: TGTGCCTGGAGCCGGGGAGGGCGCGAGCAGTACGTC.

This chain uses TRBV7-2 with TRBJ1-1; D unclear. CDR3 length equals 14 residues. Germline CDR1 is SGHTA and CDR2 is FQGNSA. The V end was cut by 4 bases, the J end by 4 bases, with 13 bases between. This chain's CDR3 is CASSSMGWGTEAFF. The CDR3 DNA sequence: TGTGCCAGCAGCTCTATGGGTTGGGGCACTGAAGCTTTCTTT.

The rearrangement joins TRBV18 to TRBJ1-1, with D hard to call. The CDR3 totals 14 residues. Trimming cost V 5 bases and J 0 bases, with 10 bases left between them. Germline CDR1 and CDR2: KGHSH and LQKENI. The CDR3 nucleotides read TGTGCCAGCTCATCGGAGCACCTGAACACTGAAGCTTTCTTT. Its protein product is CASSSEHLNTEAFF.

V and J are TRBV14 and TRBJ2-1, with D hard to call. This CDR3 region has 14 residues. V lost 1 base, J lost 7 bases, and 11 bases lay in between. CDR1 SGHDN and CDR2 FVKESK come from the germline V gene. CDR3 bases: TGTGCCAGCAGCCAAGTTTTTATTGGGAATGAGCAGTTCTTC. Translating it yields CASSQVFIGNEQFF.

The chain couples TRBV30 to TRBJ2-4; 9 bases fit TRBD2. The germline V gene encodes CDR1 GTSNPN and CDR2 SVGIG (reference sequence). This CDR3 comprises 14 residues. With V trimmed by 3 bases and J by 3 bases, 3 bases remained unmatched. The CDR3 region is CAWRKRGDKNIQYF. CDR3 bases: TGTGCCTGGAGAAAGCGGGGGGACAAAAACATTCAGTACTTC.

Remarks on this clone: The same CDR3 arises from other DNA sequences in this sample as well. The chain recombines TRBV24-1 with TRBJ1-2; 10 bases map to TRBD1. The germline gives CDR1 KGHDR, CDR2 SFDVKD. This CDR3 has 14 residues. V gave up 4 bases and J gave up 6 bases; unmatched junction bases: 4. The CDR3 reads CATSDPGTGDGYTF. The CDR3 DNA is TGTGCCACCAGTGACCCCGGGACAGGGGATGGCTACACCTTC.

This rearrangement joins TRBV6-5 to TRBJ1-2; TRBD1 is a possible D gene (5 bases). The CDR3 is 14 residues long. Per germline, CDR1 MNHEY and CDR2 SVGAGI. Trimming took off 2 bases at V and 4 bases at J, with 11 bases between the two ends. The CDR3 DNA sequence: TGTGCCAGCAGTTACCAAGGGGATGGCTATGGCTACACCTTC. Amino acids: CASSYQGDGYGYTF.

The count of this clone is one. The J gene is TRBJ1-4, the V gene TRBV6-5, with D unclear. The CDR3 extends over 14 amino acids. Germline values: CDR1 MNHEY, CDR2 SVGAGI. V dropped 6 bases and J dropped 0 bases, with 8 bases sitting between them. CDR3 amino acids: CASRTFATNEKLFF. In DNA, the CDR3 is TGTGCCAGCAGAACGTTTGCAACTAATGAAAAACTGTTTTTT.

V usage is TRBV6-5 and J usage is TRBJ2-4; D ambiguous. V gave up 6 bases and J gave up 1 base, with 7 bases separating them. Per germline, CDR1 MNHEY and CDR2 SVGAGI. The CDR3 length is 13 residues. The CDR3: CASSAAAKNIQYF. The DNA of the CDR3 is TGTGCCAGCAGCGCCGCTGCCAAAAACATTCAGTACTTC.

V usage is TRBV20-1 and J usage is TRBJ1-2; D uncertain. Between the trimmed V and J ends, which lost 5 bases and 8 bases, there was a span of 6 bases. CDR1 DFQATT and CDR2 SNEGSKA come from the germline V gene (reference sequence). There are 9 residues in the CDR3. The CDR3, as DNA: TGCAGTGCTGTTGACGGCTACACCTTC. As protein: CSAVDGYTF.